This TCR beta chain was captured in a study of blood T cell repertoires in COVID-19. Libraries were prepared by immunoSEQ multiplex PCR; TCRdb keeps only in-frame clonotypes and omits some of them. Of 85,000 to 120,000 clones listed, 78% are singletons. This CDR3 contains 15 residues. V lost 1 base and J 0 bases, leaving 9 bases between the germline ends. Looked up from germline, CDR1 is SSHAT and CDR2 is FNYEAQ (reference sequence). Specimen: peripheral blood. The TCR originated in a man aged 55 to 69 with active or convalescent COVID-19. The V call is TRBV7-7, the J call TRBJ2-5; D remains unclear. CDR3 sequence reads: CASSLGRSYQETQYF. The CDR3 bases are TGTGCCAGCAGCTTAGGTAGATCGTACCAAGAGACCCAGTACTTC.